This passage covers 22 T cell receptor beta chains from one sample sequenced in a study of identifying expanded T cells in peripheral blood (dated by TCRdb to about 2019). The library was built by means of the immunoSEQ multiplex PCR assay. This immuneACCESS table, as held by TCRdb, lists in-frame sequences with V and J called but not all clones. Of the missing ones, under half trace to an unresolved V gene in checked studies; the others have no known cause. Present in this sample are fewer than 85,000 clones, about 91% of which were seen just once. Jointly, the top ten make up about 3% of the sample. Sequenced sample: blood. These receptors came from a person between 18 and 75 years old in good health.

The J gene is TRBJ2-3, the V gene TRBV7-2; D is possibly TRBD2 (6 bases). V gave up 2 bases and J gave up 5 bases, with 17 bases separating them. The CDR3 has 16 amino acids. The germline gives CDR1 SGHTA, CDR2 FQGNSA. Here the CDR3 reads CASSLTRSGPRDTQYF. DNA of the CDR3: TGTGCCAGCAGCTTAACCCGGAGCGGGCCCAGAGATACGCAGTATTTT.

The V call is TRBV18, the J call TRBJ2-3, with D unresolved. The CDR3 has 12 residues. Germline values: CDR1 KGHSH, CDR2 LQKENI. V was clipped by 3 bases and J by 2 bases, with 3 bases between them. The CDR3 is CASSPTTDTQYF. CDR3 in DNA: TGTGCCAGCTCACCCACCACAGATACGCAGTATTTT. Complete variable domain (other parts from reference TRBV18 and TRBJ2-3): NAGVMQNPRHLVRRRGQEARLRCSPMKGHSHVYWYRQLPEEGLKFMVYLQKENIIDESGMPKERFSAEFPKEGPSILRIQQVVRGDSAAYFCASSPTTDTQYFGPGTRLTVL.

V and J are TRBV10-1 and TRBJ2-2, with TRBD1 identical over 7 bases. Germline V gene lookup returns CDR1 WNHNN and CDR2 SYGVQD (reference sequence). CDR3 length: 15 residues. With 6 bases clipped from V and 4 bases from J, the junction kept 8 bases outside the gene matches. The CDR3 DNA follows: TGCGCCAGCAGCCCTGGACCAGGGGGCACCGGGGAGCTGTTTTTT. It yields the protein CASSPGPGGTGELFF.

V gene TRBV14 combines with J gene TRBJ1-2; D is ambiguous. The V end lost 0 bases, the J end lost 5 bases, and 7 bases lay between the germline ends. The CDR3 extends over 13 amino acids. CDR1 and CDR2 (germline): SGHDN, FVKESK. CDR3 DNA: TGTGCCAGCAGCCAAGATCGGCGGTATGGCTACACCTTC. This codes for CASSQDRRYGYTF.

The gene calls are TRBV2 and TRBJ2-7; unclear D gene. The V and J ends lost 5 bases and 4 bases respectively, with 6 bases between them. The CDR3 is 11 amino acids. Germline CDR1 is SNHLY and CDR2 is FYNNEI. The CDR3 here is CASSLSYEQYF. The CDR3 coding sequence is TGTGCCAGCAGTCTTTCATACGAGCAGTACTTC.

This clone was counted a single time. The rearrangement links TRBV19 to TRBJ2-7; 7 bases line up with TRBD1. Germline V lookup: CDR1 LNHDA, CDR2 SQIVND (reference sequence). V dropped 3 bases and J dropped 0; count of bases not matched to a gene: 5. The CDR3 contains 15 residues. The CDR3, as DNA: TGTGCCAGTAGTATCCGGGACAGCAACTCCTACGAGCAGTACTTC. As protein: CASSIRDSNSYEQYF.

This clone has just one count. The chain uses TRBV6-6 and TRBJ2-1; D may be TRBD1 (6 bases). The CDR3 contains 12 residues. Germline V gives CDR1 MNHNY, CDR2 SVGAGI (reference sequence). Trimming removed 7 bases from V and 7 bases from J, with 11 bases in between. This chain's CDR3 is CASKGVRNEQFF. The CDR3 bases are TGTGCCAGCAAGGGGGTTCGAAATGAGCAGTTCTTC.

This sequence joins TRBV5-1 and TRBJ2-2; 8 bases are a match to TRBD2. This CDR3 region has 14 residues. Germline V gene data show CDR1 as SGHRS and CDR2 as YFSETQ. Unmatched junction bases numbered 6, after V lost 7 bases and J lost 4 bases. CDR3 sequence: CASESGSLTGELFF. The CDR3 coding sequence is TGCGCCAGCGAAAGCGGGAGCCTCACCGGGGAGCTGTTTTTT.

The chain couples TRBV5-1 to TRBJ2-7, with D tentatively TRBD1 (5 bases). Germline V CDR1 and CDR2: SGHRS, YFSETQ. V lost 5 bases and J lost 5, with 11 bases in between. The CDR3 spans 12 residues. The chain's CDR3 is CASRQGRDEQYF. CDR3 in DNA: TGCGCCAGCAGACAAGGCAGGGACGAGCAGTACTTC.

The rearrangement uses TRBV15 and TRBJ1-1; tentative D call: TRBD1 (5 bases). In germline, CDR1 is LNHNV, CDR2 YYDKDF (reference sequence). Trimming pared 5 bases from V and 11 bases from J, leaving 18 bases between. This CDR3 comprises 13 residues. CDR3 amino acids: CATSSTGRGDAFF. Written as DNA, the CDR3 is TGTGCCACCAGCTCGACGGGTCGCGGGGACGCTTTCTTT.

The chain has TRBV7-2 and TRBJ2-1; D not resolved. V was pared by 0 bases and J by 0 bases, with 12 bases between. Germline V gene data show CDR1 as SGHTA and CDR2 as FQGNSA. The CDR3 contains 17 residues. The CDR3 loop reads CASSLAPLQSSYNEQFF. The CDR3 coding sequence is TGTGCCAGCAGCTTAGCTCCACTACAGAGCTCCTACAATGAGCAGTTCTTC.

The CDR3 bases are TGTGCCAGCAGCCACACAGGGGGCTACGAGCAGTACTTC. It translates to CASSHTGGYEQYF. The chain carries TRBV14 and TRBJ2-7; 8 nucleotides match TRBD1. V gave up 3 bases and J gave up 3 bases; unmatched junction bases: 1. The CDR3 spans 13 residues. CDR1 SGHDN and CDR2 FVKESK come from the germline V gene.

This chain connects TRBV6-5 to TRBJ1-5; D unclear. V lost 0 bases, J lost 5 bases, and 5 bases lay in between. The CDR3 loop spans 13 amino acids. Germline lookup yields CDR1 MNHEY and CDR2 SVGAGI. CDR3 coding DNA: TGTGCCAGCAGTTACTCGTTGGATCAGCCCCAGCATTTT. It translates to CASSYSLDQPQHF.

J is TRBJ1-4 and V is TRBV6-1; D not certain. The ends were cut back, 8 bases at V and 6 bases at J, with 13 bases in the middle. The CDR3 extends over 13 amino acids. CDR1 is MNHNS, CDR2 SASEGT, per germline. The CDR3 DNA reads as TGTGCCAGCTCGTCGACATTGGATGAAAAACTGTTTTTT. Its protein is CASSSTLDEKLFF.

The V call is TRBV7-2, the J call TRBJ2-7; 8 nucleotides match TRBD1. Germline CDR1 and CDR2: SGHTA and FQGNSA. CDR3 length: 13 amino acids. The trim removed 5 bases at V and 3 bases at J, leaving 3 bases unmatched. The CDR3 DNA reads as TGTGCCAGCAGCCTTGACAGGGGCTACGAGCAGTACTTC. Protein product: CASSLDRGYEQYF.

The chain combines TRBV13 with TRBJ2-7, with D unclear. There are 15 residues in the CDR3. Trimming pared 0 bases from V and 3 bases from J, leaving 12 bases between. Germline V gene lookup returns CDR1 PRHDT and CDR2 FYEKMQ (reference sequence). CDR3 region: CASSLGQFGGYEQYF. CDR3 bases: TGTGCCAGCAGCTTAGGCCAATTCGGCGGCTACGAGCAGTACTTC.

V and J are TRBV28 and TRBJ2-1, with 7 bases lining up with TRBD1. This CDR3 is 15 amino acids long. The V gene end was trimmed by 5 bases and the J gene end by 4 bases; junction bases not matched to a gene: 8. Looked up from germline, CDR1 is MDHEN and CDR2 is SYDVKM. CDR3: CASSTIGTVYNEQFF. In DNA, the CDR3 is TGTGCCAGCAGTACTATCGGGACAGTGTACAATGAGCAGTTCTTC.

The rearrangement joins TRBV11-2 to TRBJ1-4; D remains unclear. The CDR3 consists of 14 residues. V was shortened by 6 bases and J by 2 bases, with 10 bases between the two germline ends. CDR1 and CDR2 (germline): SGHAT, FQNNGV. The CDR3 here is CASSTAITNEKLFF. CDR3 coding DNA: TGTGCCAGCAGTACAGCAATTACTAATGAAAAACTGTTTTTT.

The chain has TRBV5-1 and TRBJ1-1; 7 bases fit TRBD1. This CDR3 contains 15 residues. V lost 4 bases to trimming and J lost 4 bases; unmatched junction nucleotides: 10. The germline gives CDR1 SGHRS, CDR2 YFSETQ. CDR3 DNA: TGCGCCAGCAGCGCGAGACAGGGCGGGAGCACTGAAGCTTTCTTT. It is translated as CASSARQGGSTEAFF.

V and J are TRBV5-1 and TRBJ1-1, with D hard to call. Trimming pared 2 bases from V and 1 base from J, leaving 6 bases between. The CDR3 sequence is 13 residues long. Germline V CDR1 and CDR2: SGHRS, YFSETQ. CDR3 sequence reads: CASSFSTNTEAFF. CDR3 DNA sequence: TGCGCCAGCAGCTTCAGCACGAACACTGAAGCTTTCTTT. Full variable domain (outside the CDR3, taken from reference TRBV5-1 and TRBJ1-1): KAGVTQTPRYLIKTRGQQVTLSCSPISGHRSVSWYQQTPGQGLQFLFEYFSETQRNKGNFPGRFSGRQFSNSRSEMNVSTLELGDSALYLCASSFSTNTEAFFGQGTRLTVV.

The chain joins TRBV7-2 to TRBJ1-5; D is ambiguous. The CDR3 is 13 residues long. V dropped 7 bases and J dropped 4 bases, with 11 bases sitting between them. Germline CDR1 reads SGHTA; CDR2 reads FQGNSA. For the CDR3, the DNA is TGTGCCAGCACCTGGGGAGGGAATCAGCCCCAGCATTTT. Residues: CASTWGGNQPQHF.

The chain has TRBV27 and TRBJ2-4; perhaps TRBD1 as D (5 bases). The CDR3 contains 18 residues. Germline lookup yields CDR1 MNHEY and CDR2 SMNVEV (reference sequence). V was trimmed by 5 bases and J by 0 bases, leaving 20 bases between them. In DNA form, the CDR3 reads TGTGCCAGCAGTCCCCGATGGGGCCAACCACTAGCCAAAAACATTCAGTACTTC. Translated, it gives CASSPRWGQPLAKNIQYF.